These 24 T cell receptor beta chains originate from one sample sequenced in a study of naive and memory T cell subsets. The beta constant-region primer was an equimolar mix of two oligonucleotides covering TRBC1 and TRBC2. Ligated cDNA was amplified by four rounds of PCR with nested alpha and beta constant-region primers and SP2. TCRdb called the UMI-ligation and nested PCR reads again in MiXCR, with one record for every CDR3 protein. This sample has around 130,000 distinct CDR3 sequences, with 35% to 45% found just once. Specimen: central memory CD4+ T cells from blood. These receptors were obtained from a human donor in good health.

CDR3 region: CAISEGREIGNEQYF. Here the CDR3 DNA reads TGTGCCATCAGTGAGGGGCGGGAGATCGGAAACGAGCAGTACTTC. The rearrangement uses TRBV10-3 and TRBJ2-7; TRBD2 aligns across 7 bases. The V and J ends lost 2 bases and 5 bases, in that order; junction bases with no gene match: 9. This CDR3 region has 15 residues. Germline assignment: CDR1 ENHRY and CDR2 SYGVKD.

This clonotype was detected only a few times. The genes are TRBV20-1 and TRBJ2-1; possibly TRBD2 for D (6 bases). Trimming took off 3 bases at V and 8 bases at J, with 20 bases between the two ends. Germline CDR1 reads DFQATT; CDR2 reads SNEGSKA (reference sequence). The CDR3 sequence is 15 residues long. The DNA for the CDR3 is TGCAGTGCTAGTGGGGGGAGGCTCACCTGGGATGAGCAGTTCTTC. Encoded protein: CSASGGRLTWDEQFF.

V usage is TRBV24-1 and J usage is TRBJ1-5; D uncertain. Germline CDR1 and CDR2: KGHDR and SFDVKD. V was pared by 0 bases and J by 7 bases, with 18 bases between. The length of the CDR3 is 17 residues. The CDR3 DNA sequence: TGTGCCACCAGTGATTTGGAGCGGGCGGATCTTTACCAGCCCCAGCATTTT. Translation: CATSDLERADLYQPQHF.

This clonotype was counted only a few times. This chain joins TRBV24-1 and TRBJ2-3; D gene uncertain. The V end was cut by 4 bases, the J end by 2 bases, with 9 bases between. Germline values: CDR1 KGHDR, CDR2 SFDVKD. CDR3 length: 14 residues. CDR3 DNA: TGTGCCACCAGTGACGGCGGCATCACAGATACGCAGTATTTT. Translating it yields CATSDGGITDTQYF.

The rearrangement uses TRBV30 and TRBJ2-7; 8 nucleotides align to TRBD1. V was pared by 2 bases and J by 7 bases, with 16 bases of the junction left unmatched. Looked up from germline, CDR1 is GTSNPN and CDR2 is SVGIG (reference sequence). The CDR3 contains 16 residues. For the CDR3, the DNA is TGTGCCTGGAGTTTCCGGACAGGGACGTTCGTGTGGGAGCAGTACTTC. It encodes CAWSFRTGTFVWEQYF. Supplemented by reference TRBV30 and TRBJ2-7, the full variable domain reads SQTIHQWPATLVQPVGSPLSLECTVEGTSNPNLYWYRQAAGRGLQLLFYSVGIGQISSEVPQNLSASRPQDRQFILSSKKLLLSDSGFYLCAWSFRTGTFVWEQYFGPGTRLTVT.

This chain connects TRBV7-9 to TRBJ2-3; D perhaps matches TRBD1 (6 bases). Germline assignment: CDR1 SEHNR and CDR2 FQNEAQ (reference sequence). The CDR3 sequence is 16 residues long. V lost 6 bases to trimming and J lost 2 bases, with 18 bases between them. CDR3 nucleotide sequence: TGTGCCAGCAGTTTGGGGCTACAGGGTCCCACAGATACGCAGTATTTT. This gives the protein CASSLGLQGPTDTQYF.

J is TRBJ2-1 and V is TRBV7-9; 9 bases fit TRBD2. The germline gives CDR1 SEHNR, CDR2 FQNEAQ (reference sequence). V shed 3 bases, J shed 4 bases, and the junction held 7 bases outside the gene matches. This CDR3 comprises 16 residues. CDR3 amino acids: CASSLGSREGYNEQFF. In nucleotides, the CDR3 is TGTGCCAGCAGCTTGGGGTCGCGGGAGGGTTACAATGAGCAGTTCTTC.

By sample share, this clonotype is medium-sized (0.01 to 0.1%). The chain carries TRBV29-1 and TRBJ2-3; the D gene is possibly TRBD2 (5 bases). Germline CDR1 SQVTM, CDR2 ANQGSEA. The germline V and J ends were trimmed by 6 bases and 7 bases, with 20 bases remaining between them. The CDR3 is 14 residues long. The CDR3, as DNA: TGCAGCGTGACACCCCGGGAACGTGTGTATACGCAGTATTTT. As protein: CSVTPRERVYTQYF.

The rearrangement joins TRBV6-6 to TRBJ2-7; D not resolved. The CDR3 spans 11 residues. Per the germline V gene, CDR1 is MNHNY and CDR2 is SVGAGI (reference sequence). The CDR3 protein is CLSGDAYEQYF. CDR3 in DNA: TGTCTCTCGGGTGACGCCTACGAGCAGTACTTC.

The rearrangement links TRBV9 to TRBJ2-3; possible D gene TRBD1, 6 bases. Germline V gives CDR1 SGDLS, CDR2 YYNGEE. CDR3 size: 13 residues. V was clipped by 4 bases and J by 6 bases, with 12 bases between them. For the CDR3, the DNA is TGTGCCAGCAGCACACAGGGAAAGGATACGCAGTATTTT. Translating it yields CASSTQGKDTQYF.

The V gene is TRBV7-8, the J gene TRBJ2-2; D not resolved. This CDR3 region has 12 residues. The germline V gene encodes CDR1 SGHVS and CDR2 FQNEAQ. Deletions cut 1 base from V and 6 bases from J, with 3 bases between. CDR3 region: CASSLDSGELFF. CDR3 coding DNA: TGTGCCAGCAGCTTAGATTCCGGGGAGCTGTTTTTT.

This clonotype occurred many times. The chain recombines TRBV6-5 with TRBJ1-6; TRBD1 matches 8 bases. CDR1 is MNHEY, CDR2 SVGAGI, per germline. This CDR3 has 14 residues. Trimming removed 6 bases from V and 5 bases from J; junction bases left unmatched: 3. The chain's CDR3 is CASSRQGNNSPLHF. Here the CDR3 DNA reads TGTGCCAGCAGCCGACAGGGGAATAATTCACCCCTCCACTTT.

V and J are TRBV11-2 and TRBJ1-2, with TRBD1 matching 7 bases. V shed 5 bases, J shed 5 bases, and the junction held 5 bases outside the gene matches. There are 13 residues in the CDR3. The germline V gene has CDR1 SGHAT and CDR2 FQNNGV. The CDR3: CASSRQGGYGYTF. The CDR3, as DNA: TGTGCCAGCAGCCGACAGGGTGGTTATGGCTACACCTTC.

J is TRBJ1-2 and V is TRBV28; TRBD1 is a possible D gene (5 bases). The ends were cut back, 7 bases at V and 4 bases at J, with 16 bases in the middle. CDR1 and CDR2 (germline): MDHEN, SYDVKM. The CDR3 runs 14 residues. The chain's CDR3 is CASTFRRGGYGYTF. In DNA, the CDR3 is TGTGCCAGCACCTTCCGCCGTGGGGGCTATGGCTACACCTTC.

This sequence joins TRBV5-1 and TRBJ2-7, with 9 bases identical to TRBD1. This CDR3 has 14 residues. Germline assignment: CDR1 SGHRS and CDR2 YFSETQ. After removal of 4 bases from V and 6 bases from J, the junction contained 8 bases not matched to a gene. The CDR3, as DNA: TGCGCCAGCAGCCCTAACAGGGGGCAAGGCGAGCAGTACTTC. Translation gives CASSPNRGQGEQYF.

The chain links TRBV11-2 to TRBJ2-7, with D hard to call. Per germline, CDR1 SGHAT and CDR2 FQNNGV. V was shortened by 1 base and J by 7 bases, with 8 bases between the two germline ends. The CDR3 is 12 amino acids. The CDR3 sequence: CASSLGAGEQYF. The DNA of the CDR3 is TGTGCCAGCAGCTTAGGGGCTGGGGAGCAGTACTTC.

CDR3 loop: CATRREPTSSYNEQFF. The DNA of the CDR3 is TGTGCCACCCGGCGGGAGCCTACCAGCTCCTACAATGAGCAGTTCTTC. The chain couples TRBV24-1 to TRBJ2-1, with TRBD2 matching 7 bases. The CDR3 has 16 residues. Germline V gene data show CDR1 as KGHDR and CDR2 as SFDVKD. The J segment lost 0 bases and the V segment lost 9 bases, leaving 10 bases of the junction unmatched.

The chain couples TRBV29-1 to TRBJ2-7; TRBD1 or TRBD2 may be the D gene (7 bases each). Germline CDR1 SQVTM, CDR2 ANQGSEA. With 6 bases removed from V and 4 bases from J, the gap between germline ends came to 19 bases. This CDR3 spans 14 amino acids. The chain's CDR3 is CSVGGGRGGYEQYF. The CDR3 DNA reads TGCAGCGTCGGAGGTGGCAGGGGGGGTTACGAGCAGTACTTC.

The genes are TRBV18 and TRBJ1-1; TRBD1 matches at 7 bases. J lost 2 bases, V lost 2 bases, and 8 bases had no gene match. CDR3 length equals 16 residues. Germline V gene sequence: CDR1 KGHSH, CDR2 LQKENI. CDR3 sequence (DNA): TGTGCCAGCTCACCATTTCAGGGGACAGAAAACACTGAAGCTTTCTTT. This sequence encodes CASSPFQGTENTEAFF. Complete variable domain (other parts from reference TRBV18 and TRBJ1-1): NAGVMQNPRHLVRRRGQEARLRCSPMKGHSHVYWYRQLPEEGLKFMVYLQKENIIDESGMPKERFSAEFPKEGPSILRIQQVVRGDSAAYFCASSPFQGTENTEAFFGQGTRLTVV.

This chain joins TRBV5-1 and TRBJ2-7, with a weak D call TRBD1 (5 bases). V lost 0 bases and J 3 bases, leaving 16 bases between the germline ends. Germline V CDR1 and CDR2: SGHRS, YFSETQ. This CDR3 comprises 16 residues. CDR3 DNA sequence: TGCGCCAGCAGCTTGGCCGCGACAGCCCTCGACTACGAGCAGTACTTC. Its protein is CASSLAATALDYEQYF.

CDR3 protein: CAISAWASGRVGEQFF. The CDR3, as DNA: TGTGCCATCAGTGCCTGGGCTAGCGGGAGGGTAGGTGAGCAGTTCTTC. The chain uses TRBV10-3 and TRBJ2-1; TRBD2 matches at 12 bases. V shed 4 bases and J 9 bases; nucleotides not matched to a gene: 10. CDR1 is ENHRY and CDR2 is SYGVKD in the germline V gene. There are 16 residues in the CDR3.

The rearrangement joins TRBV12-3 or TRBV12-4 to TRBJ2-3, with no clear D. With 6 bases removed from V and 1 base from J, the gap between germline ends came to 14 bases. The CDR3 consists of 15 residues. CDR3 loop: CASSLLTQGTDTQYF. As DNA, the CDR3 is TGTGCCAGCAGCCTCCTCACCCAGGGCACAGATACGCAGTATTTT.

The rearrangement joins TRBV20-1 to TRBJ1-3; D gene unclear. Per the germline V gene, CDR1 is DFQATT and CDR2 is SNEGSKA (reference sequence). The CDR3 length is 12 residues. The V end was cut by 5 bases, the J end by 1 base, with 6 bases between. CDR3 DNA sequence: TGCAGTGCTCCGGAATCTGGAAACACCATATATTTT. This translates into CSAPESGNTIYF.

The chain employs TRBV7-2 and TRBJ1-4; 7 bases are a match to TRBD1. This CDR3 region has 14 residues. Germline trimming cut 5 bases from V and 8 bases from J; bases unmatched to any gene: 8. In germline, CDR1 is SGHTA, CDR2 FQGNSA. The chain's CDR3 is CASSQLAGGEKLFF. CDR3 sequence (DNA): TGTGCCAGCAGCCAATTGGCAGGGGGAGAAAAACTGTTTTTT.